Following are 10 T cell receptor beta chains from one sample sequenced in a study of shared T cell receptors in the human thymus. This table comes from immunoSEQ multiplex PCR, and its TCRdb copy is limited to in-frame clones, with some not included. The profile shows hundreds of thousands of clones, 80% to 90% of them singletons. This same sample was also taken into another study, of human thymus T cells.

The material sequenced was thymocytes. These receptor sequences come from a girl under three years old with a congenital heart defect.

Only one count was recorded for this clone. The V and J genes are TRBV25-1 and TRBJ1-2, with 10 bases matching TRBD1. The CDR3 length is 17 residues. Trimming took 1 base from V and 1 from J; bases not matched to a gene: 6. CDR1 and CDR2 from the germline V gene are MGHDK and SYGVNS. CDR3 nucleotides: TGTGCCAGCAGTGAATTTTTTCGGGACAGGGGTAACTATGGCTACACCTTC. This sequence encodes CASSEFFRDRGNYGYTF.

This chain connects TRBV6-1 to TRBJ2-2; the D gene is possibly TRBD1 (5 bases). The CDR3 runs 17 residues. Deletions cut 1 base from V and 1 base from J, with 13 bases between. Germline V gene lookup returns CDR1 MNHNS and CDR2 SASEGT. In nucleotides, the CDR3 is TGTGCCAGCAGTGAAGGTACGACCAGGGTGAACACCGGGGAGCTGTTTTTT. Protein sequence: CASSEGTTRVNTGELFF.

The CDR3 loop reads CASSQEESAGEINEQFF. As DNA, the CDR3 is TGTGCCAGCAGCCAAGAAGAATCGGCAGGGGAGATCAATGAGCAGTTCTTC. J is TRBJ2-1 and V is TRBV14, with D perhaps matching TRBD1 (6 bases). V lost 0 bases to trimming and J lost 6 bases, with 18 bases between them. This CDR3 contains 17 residues. Germline CDR1 and CDR2: SGHDN and FVKESK.

CDR3 bases: TGCGCCAGCAGCTTGACAACGAACACCGGGGAGCTGTTTTTT. Protein sequence: CASSLTTNTGELFF. This chain joins TRBV5-1 and TRBJ2-2, with D unresolved. Trimming took 1 base from V and 0 from J, leaving 4 bases between them. There are 14 residues in the CDR3. From germline, CDR1 is SGHRS and CDR2 YFSETQ. Variable domain in full (rest from reference TRBV5-1 and TRBJ2-2): KAGVTQTPRYLIKTRGQQVTLSCSPISGHRSVSWYQQTPGQGLQFLFEYFSETQRNKGNFPGRFSGRQFSNSRSEMNVSTLELGDSALYLCASSLTTNTGELFFGEGSRLTVL.

The chain combines TRBV28 with TRBJ2-7; D might be TRBD1 (5 bases). The germline CDR1 and CDR2 sequences are MDHEN and SYDVKM. V was shortened by 2 bases and J by 0 bases, with 20 bases between the two germline ends. The CDR3 totals 18 residues. DNA for the CDR3: TGTGCCAGCAGTTTAGGTCCTACCAAACTCAGGGCCTCCTACGAGCAGTACTTC. It specifies CASSLGPTKLRASYEQYF.

The chain couples TRBV28 to TRBJ2-4, with 7 bases that match TRBD1. There are 16 residues in the CDR3. The V gene's germline CDR1 is MDHEN and CDR2 SYDVKM. J lost 0 bases, V lost 6 bases, and 8 bases had no gene match. CDR3 loop: CASRLGTALAKNIQYF. In DNA, the CDR3 is TGTGCCAGCAGGTTGGGGACAGCGCTAGCCAAAAACATTCAGTACTTC.

This clone was seen only once. This rearrangement joins TRBV7-6 to TRBJ2-5, with 9 bases aligning to TRBD2. Losses at the gene ends were 4 bases for V and 7 bases for J; bases not matched to a gene: 13. Germline assignment: CDR1 SGHVS and CDR2 FNYEAQ. The CDR3 covers 16 residues. CDR3 DNA sequence: TGTGCCAGCAGCTCACGGGATCGGACTAGCGATGGGACCCAGTACTTC. This translates into CASSSRDRTSDGTQYF. The whole variable domain, filled in from reference TRBV7-6 and TRBJ2-5, reads GAGVSQSPRYKVTKRGQDVALRCDPISGHVSLYWYRQALGQGPEFLTYFNYEAQQDKSGLPNDRFSAERPEGSISTLTIQRTEQRDSAMYRCASSSRDRTSDGTQYFGPGTRLLVL.

The rearrangement joins TRBV5-6 to TRBJ1-1, with D unclear. Trimming removed 3 bases from V and 4 bases from J, with 13 bases in between. Germline lookup yields CDR1 SGHDT and CDR2 YYEEEE. The CDR3 is 14 amino acids. CDR3 bases: TGTGCCAGCAGCTCCCCCGGGTTCGGCACTGAAGCTTTCTTT. It yields the protein CASSSPGFGTEAFF.

V is TRBV28 and J is TRBJ1-2; the D is unclear. Deletions cut 3 bases from V and 3 bases from J, with 17 bases between. CDR3 size: 16 residues. The germline V gene encodes CDR1 MDHEN and CDR2 SYDVKM. CDR3: CASSLILRVSHYGYTF. The CDR3 DNA reads as TGTGCCAGCAGTTTGATCCTAAGAGTTTCCCACTATGGCTACACCTTC.

The chain has TRBV14 and TRBJ2-6; 9 nucleotides match TRBD2. V lost 1 base and J lost 0; bases outside the gene matches: 7. The germline CDR1 and CDR2 sequences are SGHDN and FVKESK. This CDR3 has 19 amino acids. CDR3 DNA sequence: TGTGCCAGCAGCCAAGCAATCGGCGGGGGGGACTCTGGGGCCAACGTCCTGACTTTC. Translated, it gives CASSQAIGGGDSGANVLTF.